The 3 T cell receptor beta chains listed next were all sequenced from one sample in a study of blood T cell repertoires in COVID-19. The repertoire was sequenced with immunoSEQ multiplex PCR; TCRdb's copy has only in-frame clones and lacks some. Here the sample spans about 80,000 clones, about 87% being singletons. Sequenced sample: peripheral blood. These receptors came from a woman of 80 years or more with acute or convalescent COVID-19.

This chain joins TRBV29-1 and TRBJ1-4; 8 bases line up with TRBD1. The CDR3 length is 13 residues. Germline trimming cut 7 bases from V and 5 bases from J; bases unmatched to any gene: 6. Germline V gene sequence: CDR1 SQVTM, CDR2 ANQGSEA. The CDR3 nucleotides are TGCAGCGCCCAGGGGGCGGAAAATGAAAAACTGTTTTTT. Translated: CSAQGAENEKLFF.

CDR3 loop: CASRLSTRTEGHEQYF. CDR3 coding DNA: TGTGCCAGCAGGTTGTCGACCCGGACAGAAGGTCACGAGCAGTACTTC. The chain employs TRBV7-4 and TRBJ2-7; maybe TRBD1 (6 bases). Germline assignment: CDR1 SGHVT and CDR2 SQSDAQ. This CDR3 region has 16 residues. V was pared by 6 bases and J by 5 bases, with 23 bases between. Complete variable domain (other parts from reference TRBV7-4 and TRBJ2-7): GAGVSQSPRYKVAKRGRDVALRCDSISGHVTLYWYRQTLGQGSEVLTYSQSDAQRDKSGRPSGRFSAERPERSVSTLKIQRTEQGDSAVYLCASRLSTRTEGHEQYFGPGTRLTVT.

The chain is built from TRBV6-5 and TRBJ2-3; TRBD2 aligns across 7 bases. With V trimmed by 4 bases and J by 2 bases, 9 bases remained unmatched. The CDR3 loop spans 16 amino acids. CDR1 is MNHEY and CDR2 is SVGAGI in the germline V gene. DNA for the CDR3: TGTGCCAGCAGTTCACTTAGCGGGTCCTTCACAGATACGCAGTATTTT. This sequence encodes CASSSLSGSFTDTQYF.